The 21 T cell receptor beta chains given below trace back to one sample, sequenced in a study of T cell responses to AZD1222 COVID-19 vaccine. Generated by immunoSEQ multiplex PCR, the TCRdb table keeps only in-frame clones and is missing some. In the table there are 80,000 to 90,000 clones, over 85% of which are singletons. The specimen was peripheral blood, collected on day 0 of AZD1222 vaccination. These receptors were obtained from an adult in good health.

The rearrangement joins TRBV5-1 to TRBJ1-6, with TRBD1 matching over 7 bases. After removal of 4 bases from V and 7 bases from J, the junction contained 8 bases not matched to a gene. Germline V lookup: CDR1 SGHRS, CDR2 YFSETQ. The CDR3 consists of 15 residues. The CDR3 reads CASSRRDSDNSPLHF. Here the CDR3 DNA reads TGCGCCAGCAGCCGGAGGGACAGCGACAATTCACCCCTCCACTTT. The full variable domain, in which reference TRBV5-1 and TRBJ1-6 provide the parts outside the CDR3, is KAGVTQTPRYLIKTRGQQVTLSCSPISGHRSVSWYQQTPGQGLQFLFEYFSETQRNKGNFPGRFSGRQFSNSRSEMNVSTLELGDSALYLCASSRRDSDNSPLHFGNGTRLTVT.

The chain has TRBV27 and TRBJ1-1; D not resolved. Trimming shortened V by 2 bases and J by 1 base, and 8 bases separated the two germline ends. CDR3 length: 14 amino acids. Germline V gives CDR1 MNHEY, CDR2 SMNVEV (reference sequence). In nucleotides, the CDR3 is TGTGCCAGCAGTTTACCCTGGGGGAACACTGAAGCTTTCTTT. Translating it yields CASSLPWGNTEAFF.

The rearrangement joins TRBV6-5 to TRBJ2-7, with a tentative D call TRBD1 (5 bases). Germline V CDR1 and CDR2: MNHEY, SVGAGI. V lost 0 bases and J 5 bases, leaving 14 bases between the germline ends. There are 15 residues in the CDR3. CDR3 sequence: CASSYSLRGIDEQYF. The CDR3 DNA sequence: TGTGCCAGCAGTTACTCCTTAAGGGGAATAGACGAGCAGTACTTC.

This clone has only one observation. V gene TRBV9 combines with J gene TRBJ2-1; a possible D gene is TRBD1 (5 bases). The length of the CDR3 is 13 residues. Trimming left V 1 base short and J 7 bases short, with 9 bases between. The germline V gene encodes CDR1 SGDLS and CDR2 YYNGEE. CDR3 in DNA: TGTGCCAGCAGCGTACCAGGGAAGAATGAGCAGTTCTTC. This encodes CASSVPGKNEQFF.

The chain uses TRBV2 and TRBJ2-1; 12 bases are a match to TRBD2. This CDR3 is 16 amino acids long. Germline loops: CDR1 SNHLY, CDR2 FYNNEI. V was clipped by 6 bases and J by 5 bases; unmatched bases: 8. In DNA form, the CDR3 reads TGTGCCAGCAGCGAGGGACTAGCGGGCGCAAACAATGAGCAGTTCTTC. Protein product: CASSEGLAGANNEQFF. Looking up the rest from reference TRBV2 and TRBJ2-1 gives the full variable domain: EPEVTQTPSHQVTQMGQEVILRCVPISNHLYFYWYRQILGQKVEFLVSFYNNEISEKSEIFDDQFSVERPDGSNFTLKIRSTKLEDSAMYFCASSEGLAGANNEQFFGPGTRLTVL.

For the CDR3, the DNA is TGTGCCAGCAGTTACTCGATCAGGGCCGCCTACGAGCAGTACTTC. It yields the protein CASSYSIRAAYEQYF. The rearrangement uses TRBV6-5 and TRBJ2-7; maybe TRBD1 (5 bases). The CDR3 has 15 residues. V lost 0 bases to trimming and J lost 2 bases, with 11 bases between them. Germline CDR1 is MNHEY and CDR2 is SVGAGI.

The chain recombines TRBV7-9 with TRBJ2-1; 9 nucleotides match TRBD1. Germline trimming cut 4 bases from V and 4 bases from J; bases unmatched to any gene: 5. The CDR3 extends over 15 amino acids. The germline V gene encodes CDR1 SEHNR and CDR2 FQNEAQ (reference sequence). The CDR3 is CASSWDREGYNEQFF. DNA of the CDR3: TGTGCCAGCAGCTGGGACAGGGAGGGGTACAATGAGCAGTTCTTC.

V usage is TRBV3-1 (or the pseudogene TRBV3-2) and J usage is TRBJ1-2, with 7 bases fitting TRBD1. V was pared by 0 bases and J by 4 bases, with 8 bases of the junction left unmatched. From germline, CDR1 is LGHDT and CDR2 YNNKEL (reference sequence). The CDR3 sequence is 16 residues long. The chain's CDR3 is CASSQEGGWAGYGYTF. The CDR3 bases are TGTGCCAGCAGCCAAGAAGGGGGCTGGGCGGGCTATGGCTACACCTTC.

This chain joins TRBV30 and TRBJ2-7; D not certain. The V end was cut by 1 base, the J end by 2 bases, with 9 bases between. This CDR3 spans 13 amino acids. Germline loops: CDR1 GTSNPN, CDR2 SVGIG (reference sequence). The CDR3 is CAWSGSAAYEQYF. CDR3 DNA: TGTGCCTGGAGTGGGAGCGCCGCCTACGAGCAGTACTTC.

Remarks on this clone: The sample contains more than one DNA sequence encoding this CDR3. The V and J genes are TRBV6-5 and TRBJ1-4; 7 bases line up with TRBD1. V was clipped by 8 bases and J by 7 bases; unmatched bases: 7. CDR1 MNHEY and CDR2 SVGAGI come from the germline V gene. This CDR3 has 13 amino acids. DNA for the CDR3: TGTGCCAGCGGTCGGGACAGAGGTGAAAAACTGTTTTTT. The encoded protein is CASGRDRGEKLFF.

This clone was seen a single time. The chain recombines TRBV18 with TRBJ1-5, with TRBD1 matching over 7 bases. J was trimmed by 7 bases and V by 3 bases; bases with no gene match: 6. Looked up from germline, CDR1 is KGHSH and CDR2 is LQKENI. The CDR3 has 14 residues. The CDR3, as DNA: TGTGCCAGCTCACCCACAGGGGAATGGCAGCCCCAGCATTTT. Translated, it gives CASSPTGEWQPQHF.

This chain joins TRBV5-4 and TRBJ1-2; D is undetermined. The ends were cut back, 6 bases at V and 3 bases at J, with 21 bases in the middle. CDR3 length: 16 residues. The germline V gene encodes CDR1 SGHNT and CDR2 YYREEE (reference sequence). The CDR3 region is CASNSYSAVEHYGYTF. Written as DNA, the CDR3 is TGTGCCAGCAACTCCTATAGTGCAGTTGAGCACTATGGCTACACCTTC. Combining the CDR3 with reference TRBV5-4 and TRBJ1-2 gives the whole variable domain ETGVTQSPTHLIKTRGQQVTLRCSSQSGHNTVSWYQQALGQGPQFIFQYYREEENGRGNFPPRFSGLQFPNYSSELNVNALELDDSALYLCASNSYSAVEHYGYTFGSGTRLTVV.

The chain is built from TRBV7-2 and TRBJ2-7; D is uncertain. Per germline, CDR1 SGHTA and CDR2 FQGNSA. Between the trimmed V and J ends, which lost 4 bases and 4 bases, there was a span of 5 bases. CDR3 length: 11 residues. The CDR3 sequence: CASSSLYEQYF. In DNA, the CDR3 is TGTGCCAGCAGCTCACTATACGAGCAGTACTTC.

The genes are TRBV6-5 and TRBJ1-6; possible D gene TRBD1, 6 bases. Between the trimmed V and J ends, which lost 4 bases and 0 bases, there was a span of 10 bases. The CDR3 loop spans 16 amino acids. Germline CDR1 MNHEY, CDR2 SVGAGI. The CDR3 DNA reads TGTGCCAGCAGTTCGACAGGCAACTCCTATAATTCACCCCTCCACTTT. It is translated as CASSSTGNSYNSPLHF.

The chain has TRBV6-5 and TRBJ1-2, with 9 bases aligning to TRBD1. J was trimmed by 6 bases and V by 7 bases; bases with no gene match: 6. CDR3 length: 13 amino acids. CDR1 is MNHEY and CDR2 is SVGAGI in the germline V gene. The CDR3 here is CASTFRQGDGYTF. The DNA of the CDR3 is TGTGCCAGCACCTTTCGACAGGGGGATGGCTACACCTTC.

This clone was recorded only once. The chain joins TRBV15 to TRBJ1-6; 9 bases agree with TRBD1. Germline CDR1 and CDR2: LNHNV and YYDKDF (reference sequence). V gave up 5 bases and J gave up 5 bases; unmatched junction bases: 7. CDR3 size: 16 residues. CDR3 nucleotides: TGTGCCACCAGCGGTTACCGGGACAGGGATAATTCACCCCTCCACTTT. The encoded protein is CATSGYRDRDNSPLHF.

This chain connects TRBV10-2 to TRBJ1-4; D uncertain. The V gene's germline CDR1 is WSHSY and CDR2 SAAADI. This CDR3 comprises 13 residues. The V and J ends lost 7 bases and 5 bases respectively, with 11 bases between them. The CDR3 is CASTRGPNEKLFF. The CDR3 DNA sequence: TGCGCCAGCACCCGAGGGCCGAATGAAAAACTGTTTTTT.

The J gene is TRBJ2-3, the V gene TRBV5-1; D is uncertain. Germline CDR1 SGHRS, CDR2 YFSETQ. Trimming stripped 2 bases from V and 5 bases from J, with 3 bases between. The CDR3 loop spans 11 amino acids. The CDR3 region is CASSFGDTQYF. The CDR3 region has the DNA TGCGCCAGCAGCTTTGGAGATACGCAGTATTTT.

This clone was observed a few times. This chain uses TRBV4-1 with TRBJ1-4; D is undetermined. CDR3 length: 14 amino acids. From germline, CDR1 is MGHRA and CDR2 YSYEKL. V was trimmed by 4 bases and J by 8 bases, leaving 14 bases between them. In DNA, the CDR3 is TGCGCCAGCAGCCTGGCGGTGTTGACGGAAAAACTGTTTTTT. This gives the protein CASSLAVLTEKLFF.

J is TRBJ2-7 and V is TRBV12-3 or TRBV12-4; the D is unclear. The V end lost 4 bases, the J end lost 6 bases, and 10 bases lay between the germline ends. CDR3 size: 12 residues. CDR3 bases: TGTGCCAGCAGTTCCCGCGCTGGCGAGCAGTACTTC. Residues: CASSSRAGEQYF.

CDR3 DNA: TGTGCCAGCAGTTCCCGACAGTTCATGAACACTGAAGCTTTCTTT. This codes for CASSSRQFMNTEAFF. This chain connects TRBV6-5 to TRBJ1-1, with D tentatively TRBD1 (5 bases). Germline CDR1 reads MNHEY; CDR2 reads SVGAGI. The CDR3 covers 15 residues. V dropped 4 bases and J dropped 0 bases, with 12 bases sitting between them.